Below, 21 T cell receptor beta chains from the same sample are listed, as sequenced in a study of blood T cell repertoires in COVID-19 (dated by TCRdb to 2020 to 2021). To prepare the library, the immunoSEQ multiplex PCR assay was applied. In its TCRdb copy, this immuneACCESS table keeps in-frame sequences only and misses some clones. Where compared with another copy, unresolved V genes explain less than half of these, and the others have no known cause. The sample table lists 200,000 to 250,000 clones, 85% to 90% of them with a count of one. About 2.5% of the sample is held by the ten biggest clonotypes. The sample taken for sequencing was peripheral blood. These receptors were obtained from a man aged 25 to 40 with COVID-19, enrolled during active disease.

The rearrangement joins TRBV19 to TRBJ1-4; 8 positions agree with TRBD1. This CDR3 has 15 residues. The J segment lost 6 bases and the V segment lost 5 bases, leaving 8 bases of the junction unmatched. The germline CDR1 and CDR2 sequences are LNHDA and SQIVND (reference sequence). Written as DNA, the CDR3 is TGTGCCAGTAGTGGAACGGCAGGGGGCTATGAAAAACTGTTTTTT. As protein: CASSGTAGGYEKLFF.

The chain's CDR3 is CASSFRGPNYGYTF. CDR3 sequence (DNA): TGTGCCAGCAGCTTCAGGGGGCCTAACTATGGCTACACCTTC. This chain uses TRBV5-8 with TRBJ1-2; TRBD1 aligns across 8 bases. Germline CDR1 and CDR2: SGHTS and YDEGEE. CDR3 length: 14 amino acids. Trimming at V came to 2 bases and at J to 0 bases, leaving 0 bases not matched to a gene. Drawing the rest from reference TRBV5-8 and TRBJ1-2, the complete variable domain is EAGVTQSPTHLIKTRGQQATLRCSPISGHTSVYWYQQALGLGLQFLLWYDEGEERNRGNFPPRFSGRQFPNYSSELNVNALELEDSALYLCASSFRGPNYGYTFGSGTRLTVV.

The chain is built from TRBV18 and TRBJ1-6, with D tentatively TRBD1 (5 bases). The CDR3 runs 14 residues. Trimming cost V 2 bases and J 5 bases, with 7 bases left between them. CDR1 is KGHSH and CDR2 is LQKENI in the germline V gene. The CDR3 loop is CASSPDSDNSPLHF. The CDR3 coding sequence is TGTGCCAGCTCACCAGACAGTGATAATTCACCCCTCCACTTT. Full variable domain (outside the CDR3, taken from reference TRBV18 and TRBJ1-6): NAGVMQNPRHLVRRRGQEARLRCSPMKGHSHVYWYRQLPEEGLKFMVYLQKENIIDESGMPKERFSAEFPKEGPSILRIQQVVRGDSAAYFCASSPDSDNSPLHFGNGTRLTVT.

The chain joins TRBV30 to TRBJ2-7; 14 bases align to TRBD2. V lost 0 bases to trimming and J lost 7 bases; unmatched junction nucleotides: 5. The CDR3 is 15 residues long. In germline, CDR1 is GTSNPN, CDR2 SVGIG (reference sequence). The CDR3 here is CAWSVGTSGSWEQYF. DNA of the CDR3: TGTGCCTGGAGTGTAGGGACTAGCGGGAGTTGGGAGCAGTACTTC.

The V and J genes are TRBV6-5 and TRBJ1-1; D is unclear. The CDR3 totals 15 residues. In germline, CDR1 is MNHEY, CDR2 SVGAGI. The germline V and J ends were trimmed by 2 bases and 4 bases, with 14 bases remaining between them. CDR3 amino acids: CASSYGRSFVTEAFF. CDR3 DNA: TGTGCCAGCAGTTACGGCCGCAGTTTTGTCACTGAAGCTTTCTTT.

The chain couples TRBV28 to TRBJ1-2; no firm D call. The V gene's germline CDR1 is MDHEN and CDR2 SYDVKM. This CDR3 is 15 amino acids long. The germline V and J ends were trimmed by 5 bases and 8 bases, with 21 bases remaining between them. This CDR3 reads CASSPYTPNSSGYTF. CDR3 sequence (DNA): TGTGCCAGCAGTCCCTATACCCCCAATAGTTCCGGCTACACCTTC.

The chain combines TRBV11-2 with TRBJ2-2; 11 nucleotides match TRBD1. The CDR3 totals 16 residues. The germline CDR1 and CDR2 sequences are SGHAT and FQNNGV. Germline trimming cut 1 base from V and 5 bases from J; bases unmatched to any gene: 3. CDR3 DNA sequence: TGTGCCAGCAGCTTAGTAGGACAGGGGGCTACCGGGGAGCTGTTTTTT. Translation: CASSLVGQGATGELFF.

This chain links TRBV7-9 with TRBJ2-7; D call uncertain. This CDR3 comprises 14 residues. Germline CDR1 SEHNR, CDR2 FQNEAQ (reference sequence). Trimming took 5 bases from V and 2 from J, leaving 13 bases between them. The CDR3 loop reads CASSPPPLAYEQYF. DNA of the CDR3: TGTGCCAGCAGCCCTCCCCCATTAGCCTACGAGCAGTACTTC. Using reference TRBV7-9 and TRBJ2-7 for the parts outside the CDR3, the full variable domain is DTGVSQNPRHKITKRGQNVTFRCDPISEHNRLYWYRQTLGQGPEFLTYFQNEAQLEKSRLLSDRFSAERPKGSFSTLEIQRTEQGDSAMYLCASSPPPLAYEQYFGPGTRLTVT.

The chain joins TRBV7-9 to TRBJ2-1, with 9 bases aligning to TRBD1. The ends lost 4 bases at V and 3 bases at J; junction bases unmatched: 4. This CDR3 comprises 15 residues. Germline loops: CDR1 SEHNR, CDR2 FQNEAQ (reference sequence). The DNA for the CDR3 is TGTGCCAGCAGCTCACAGGGGGCGAACTACAATGAGCAGTTCTTC. The encoded protein is CASSSQGANYNEQFF.

The chain combines TRBV29-1 with TRBJ2-3, with TRBD2 matching over 7 bases. Trimming cost V 6 bases and J 2 bases; bases outside gene matches: 14. The length of the CDR3 is 16 residues. Germline CDR1 reads SQVTM; CDR2 reads ANQGSEA. Here the CDR3 reads CSVAEVPSGFTDTQYF. CDR3 coding DNA: TGCAGCGTCGCGGAGGTGCCTAGCGGTTTCACAGATACGCAGTATTTT.

The V and J genes are TRBV6-1 and TRBJ2-5; a possible D gene is TRBD2 (5 bases). Germline values: CDR1 MNHNS, CDR2 SASEGT. V lost 2 bases to trimming and J lost 4 bases, with 11 bases between them. CDR3 length: 14 amino acids. Here the CDR3 reads CASSEPGTGETQYF. In DNA, the CDR3 is TGTGCCAGCAGTGAACCGGGAACTGGAGAGACCCAGTACTTC.

The chain carries TRBV19 and TRBJ1-1, with a possible D match to TRBD1 (5 bases). Trimming cost V 4 bases and J 1 base, with 13 bases left between them. Germline loops: CDR1 LNHDA, CDR2 SQIVND (reference sequence). The CDR3 covers 15 residues. CDR3 sequence (DNA): TGTGCCAGTAGTAGAGTTTCCGGGGGGAACACTGAAGCTTTCTTT. Its translation is CASSRVSGGNTEAFF. The entire variable domain, with the rest obtained from reference TRBV19 and TRBJ1-1, is as follows: DGGITQSPKYLFRKEGQNVTLSCEQNLNHDAMYWYRQDPGQGLRLIYYSQIVNDFQKGDIAEGYSVSREKKESFPLTVTSAQKNPTAFYLCASSRVSGGNTEAFFGQGTRLTVV.

This rearrangement joins TRBV27 to TRBJ2-2; TRBD1 aligns across 7 bases. Unmatched junction bases numbered 8, after V lost 3 bases and J lost 7 bases. The germline gives CDR1 MNHEY, CDR2 SMNVEV (reference sequence). This CDR3 is built from 15 residues. The CDR3 DNA sequence: TGTGCCAGCAGTTTTTTTGGACAGGAAGGCGGGGAGCTGTTTTTT. Amino acid sequence: CASSFFGQEGGELFF.

The rearrangement joins TRBV10-3 to TRBJ2-2; no reliable D call. The CDR3 is 14 residues long. The germline V and J ends were trimmed by 0 bases and 3 bases, with 5 bases remaining between them. The germline CDR1 and CDR2 sequences are ENHRY and SYGVKD. The CDR3 DNA sequence: TGTGCCATCAGTGAGTCGTTCGACACCGGGGAGCTGTTTTTT. It is translated as CAISESFDTGELFF.

The chain has TRBV27 and TRBJ1-1; 9 bases are a match to TRBD1. This CDR3 region has 16 residues. V lost 7 bases, J lost 3 bases, and 12 bases stayed unmatched. The germline V gene has CDR1 MNHEY and CDR2 SMNVEV (reference sequence). CDR3 sequence: CASTPKWDRVDTEAFF. For the CDR3, the DNA is TGTGCCAGCACCCCTAAATGGGACAGGGTGGACACTGAAGCTTTCTTT.

The chain joins TRBV29-1 to TRBJ1-1, with 8 bases matching TRBD1. The trim removed 4 bases at V and 7 bases at J, leaving 14 bases unmatched. Germline lookup yields CDR1 SQVTM and CDR2 ANQGSEA. This CDR3 region has 15 residues. CDR3 in DNA: TGCAGCGTTGCTCTGCCCGGACAGGGCGGCGGTGAAGCTTTCTTT. Translation gives CSVALPGQGGGEAFF.

The chain uses TRBV28 and TRBJ1-2; 8 bases match TRBD1. The CDR3 length is 14 residues. The germline CDR1 and CDR2 sequences are MDHEN and SYDVKM. The V and J ends lost 6 bases and 8 bases, in that order; junction bases with no gene match: 11. CDR3 bases: TGTGCCAGCAGGCAGACAGGGGCCCTATCCGGCTACACCTTC. Residues: CASRQTGALSGYTF.

This rearrangement joins TRBV28 to TRBJ2-7; 10 bases fit TRBD1. V was clipped by 2 bases and J by 2 bases; unmatched bases: 3. This CDR3 has 15 amino acids. The V gene's germline CDR1 is MDHEN and CDR2 SYDVKM. CDR3 loop: CASSLGTGVTYEQYF. The CDR3 DNA follows: TGTGCCAGCAGTTTAGGGACAGGGGTTACCTACGAGCAGTACTTC.

The rearrangement links TRBV4-3 to TRBJ2-1; 7 nucleotides match TRBD1. Germline V gene lookup returns CDR1 LGHNA and CDR2 YSLEER. CDR3 length equals 16 residues. After removal of 3 bases from V and 0 bases from J, the junction contained 5 bases not matched to a gene. The CDR3: CASSHLTGTSYNEQFF. CDR3 bases: TGCGCCAGCAGCCACCTGACAGGGACCTCCTACAATGAGCAGTTCTTC.

J is TRBJ2-1 and V is TRBV3-1 (or the pseudogene TRBV3-2); 7 bases match TRBD2. Germline V gene lookup returns CDR1 LGHDT and CDR2 YNNKEL (reference sequence). V lost 4 bases, J lost 5 bases, and 8 bases stayed unmatched. The CDR3 consists of 15 residues. The CDR3 nucleotides are TGTGCCAGCAGCCCAAGTAGCGGGCGCAACAATGAGCAGTTCTTC. Translated: CASSPSSGRNNEQFF.

Concerning this clone itself: Additional DNA sequences in this sample encode the identical CDR3. V usage is TRBV7-9 and J usage is TRBJ1-1; D is perhaps TRBD1 (6 bases). V lost 5 bases to trimming and J lost 8 bases, with 12 bases between them. This CDR3 region has 12 residues. CDR1 is SEHNR and CDR2 is FQNEAQ in the germline V gene (reference sequence). CDR3 region: CASSLGTPEAFF. In DNA form, the CDR3 reads TGTGCCAGCAGCCTAGGGACACCGGAAGCTTTCTTT. Filled out from reference TRBV7-9 and TRBJ1-1, the complete variable domain reads DTGVSQNPRHKITKRGQNVTFRCDPISEHNRLYWYRQTLGQGPEFLTYFQNEAQLEKSRLLSDRFSAERPKGSFSTLEIQRTEQGDSAMYLCASSLGTPEAFFGQGTRLTVV.